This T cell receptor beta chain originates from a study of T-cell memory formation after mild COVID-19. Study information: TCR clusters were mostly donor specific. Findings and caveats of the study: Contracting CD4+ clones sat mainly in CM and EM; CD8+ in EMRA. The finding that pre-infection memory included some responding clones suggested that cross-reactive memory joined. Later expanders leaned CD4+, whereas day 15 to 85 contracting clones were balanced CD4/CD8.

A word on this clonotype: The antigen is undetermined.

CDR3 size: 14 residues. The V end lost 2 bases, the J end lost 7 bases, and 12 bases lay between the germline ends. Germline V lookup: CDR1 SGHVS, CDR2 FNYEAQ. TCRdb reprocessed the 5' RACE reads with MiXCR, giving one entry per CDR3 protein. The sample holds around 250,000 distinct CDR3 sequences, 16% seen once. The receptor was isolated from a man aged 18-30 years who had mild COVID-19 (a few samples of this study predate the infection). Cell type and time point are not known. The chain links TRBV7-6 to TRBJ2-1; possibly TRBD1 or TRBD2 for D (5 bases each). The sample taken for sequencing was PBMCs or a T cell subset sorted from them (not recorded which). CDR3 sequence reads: CASSLSPWGNEQFF. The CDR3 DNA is TGTGCCAGCAGCTTATCCCCGTGGGGGAATGAGCAGTTCTTC.